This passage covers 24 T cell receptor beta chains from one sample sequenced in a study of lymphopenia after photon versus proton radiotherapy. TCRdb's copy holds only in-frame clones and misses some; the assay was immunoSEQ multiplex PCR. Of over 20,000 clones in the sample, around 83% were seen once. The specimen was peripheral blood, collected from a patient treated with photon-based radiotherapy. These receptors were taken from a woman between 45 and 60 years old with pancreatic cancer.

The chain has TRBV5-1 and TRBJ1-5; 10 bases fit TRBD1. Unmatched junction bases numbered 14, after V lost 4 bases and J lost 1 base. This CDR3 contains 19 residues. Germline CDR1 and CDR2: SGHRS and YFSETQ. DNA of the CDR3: TGCGCCAGCAGCGTAGTAGGGACAGGGGAGGGCATAAGCAATCAGCCCCAGCATTTT. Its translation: CASSVVGTGEGISNQPQHF. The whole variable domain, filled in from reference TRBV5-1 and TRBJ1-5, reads KAGVTQTPRYLIKTRGQQVTLSCSPISGHRSVSWYQQTPGQGLQFLFEYFSETQRNKGNFPGRFSGRQFSNSRSEMNVSTLELGDSALYLCASSVVGTGEGISNQPQHFGDGTRLSIL.

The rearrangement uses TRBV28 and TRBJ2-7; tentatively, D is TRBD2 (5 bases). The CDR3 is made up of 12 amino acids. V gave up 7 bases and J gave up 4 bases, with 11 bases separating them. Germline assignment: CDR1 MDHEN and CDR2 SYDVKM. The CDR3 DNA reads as TGTGCCAGCACCCAACGGGGTTACGAGCAGTACTTC. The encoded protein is CASTQRGYEQYF. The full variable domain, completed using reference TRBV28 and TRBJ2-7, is DVKVTQSSRYLVKRTGEKVFLECVQDMDHENMFWYRQDPGLGLRLIYFSYDVKMKEKGDIPEGYSVSREKKERFSLILESASTNQTSMYLCASTQRGYEQYFGPGTRLTVT.

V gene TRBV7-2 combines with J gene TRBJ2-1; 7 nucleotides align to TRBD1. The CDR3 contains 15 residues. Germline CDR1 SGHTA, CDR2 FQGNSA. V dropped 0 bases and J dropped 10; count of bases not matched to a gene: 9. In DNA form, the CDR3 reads TGTGCCAGCAGCTTAGCGCCTGACAGGGTGGGGGAGCAGTTCTTC. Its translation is CASSLAPDRVGEQFF.

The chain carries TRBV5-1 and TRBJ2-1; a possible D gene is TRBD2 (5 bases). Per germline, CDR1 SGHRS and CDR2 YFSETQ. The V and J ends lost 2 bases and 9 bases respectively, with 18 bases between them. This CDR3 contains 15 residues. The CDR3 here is CASSLLGGWLGEQFF. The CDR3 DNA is TGCGCCAGCAGCTTACTAGGTGGATGGTTGGGTGAGCAGTTCTTC.

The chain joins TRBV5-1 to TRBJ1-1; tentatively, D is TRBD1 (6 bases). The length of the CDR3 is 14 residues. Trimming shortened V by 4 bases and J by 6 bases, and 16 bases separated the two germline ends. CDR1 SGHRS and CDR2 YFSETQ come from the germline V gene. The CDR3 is CASSTLTGMAEAFF. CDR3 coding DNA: TGCGCCAGCAGCACTCTTACAGGGATGGCTGAAGCTTTCTTT.

The CDR3 protein is CASSQELAGGLNEQYF. The CDR3 region has the DNA TGTGCCAGCAGCCAAGAACTAGCGGGAGGTCTGAACGAGCAGTACTTC. The chain links TRBV4-2 to TRBJ2-7; 12 bases agree with TRBD2. V lost 0 bases and J lost 5; bases outside the gene matches: 5. CDR1 is LGHNA and CDR2 is YNFKEQ in the germline V gene. CDR3 length equals 16 residues.

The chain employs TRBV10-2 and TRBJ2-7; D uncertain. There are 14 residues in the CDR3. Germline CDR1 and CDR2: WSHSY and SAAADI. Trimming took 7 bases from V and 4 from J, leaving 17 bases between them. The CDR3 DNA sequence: TGCGCCAGCACTGACAAGACGGATGGGTACGAGCAGTACTTC. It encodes CASTDKTDGYEQYF.

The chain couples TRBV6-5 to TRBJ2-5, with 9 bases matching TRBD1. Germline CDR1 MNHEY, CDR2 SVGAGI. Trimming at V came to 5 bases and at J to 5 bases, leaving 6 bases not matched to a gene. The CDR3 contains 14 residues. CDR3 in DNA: TGTGCCAGCAGTCGACAGGGGGGCCGGGAGACCCAGTACTTC. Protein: CASSRQGGRETQYF.

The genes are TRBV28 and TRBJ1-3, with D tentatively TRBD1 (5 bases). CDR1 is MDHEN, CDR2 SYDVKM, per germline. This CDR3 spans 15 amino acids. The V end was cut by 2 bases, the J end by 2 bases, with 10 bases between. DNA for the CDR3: TGTGCCAGCAGTTTAGGAAGGGGAGCTGGAAACACCATATATTTT. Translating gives CASSLGRGAGNTIYF.

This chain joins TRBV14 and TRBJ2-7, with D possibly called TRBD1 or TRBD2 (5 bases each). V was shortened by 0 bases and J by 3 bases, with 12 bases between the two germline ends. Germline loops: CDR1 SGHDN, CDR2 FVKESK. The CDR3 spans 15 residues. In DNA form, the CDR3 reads TGTGCCAGCAGCCAAGATGAGAGGGACGTCTACGAGCAGTACTTC. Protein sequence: CASSQDERDVYEQYF.

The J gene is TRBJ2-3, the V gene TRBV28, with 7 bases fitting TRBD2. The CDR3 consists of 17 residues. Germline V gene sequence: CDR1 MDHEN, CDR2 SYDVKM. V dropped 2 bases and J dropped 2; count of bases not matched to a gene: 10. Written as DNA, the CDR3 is TGTGCCAGCAGTTTAAGTCCTAGGAGCGGGGACACAGATACGCAGTATTTT. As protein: CASSLSPRSGDTDTQYF.

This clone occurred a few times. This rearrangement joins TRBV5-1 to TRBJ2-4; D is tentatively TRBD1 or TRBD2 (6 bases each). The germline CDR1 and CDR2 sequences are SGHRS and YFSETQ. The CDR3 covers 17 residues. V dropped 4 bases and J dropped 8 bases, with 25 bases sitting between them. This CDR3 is CASSPEGSAGVSDIQYF. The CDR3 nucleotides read TGCGCCAGCAGCCCGGAGGGGTCGGCAGGGGTGTCGGACATTCAGTACTTC.

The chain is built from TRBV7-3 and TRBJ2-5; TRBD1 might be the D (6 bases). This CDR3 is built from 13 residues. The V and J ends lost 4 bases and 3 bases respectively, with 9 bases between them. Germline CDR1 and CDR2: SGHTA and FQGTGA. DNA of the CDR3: TGTGCCAGCAGCTCCCCAGGGGAAGAGACCCAGTACTTC. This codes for CASSSPGEETQYF. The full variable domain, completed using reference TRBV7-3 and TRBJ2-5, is GAGVSQTPSNKVTEKGKYVELRCDPISGHTALYWYRQSLGQGPEFLIYFQGTGAADDSGLPNDRFFAVRPEGSVSTLKIQRTERGDSAVYLCASSSPGEETQYFGPGTRLLVL.

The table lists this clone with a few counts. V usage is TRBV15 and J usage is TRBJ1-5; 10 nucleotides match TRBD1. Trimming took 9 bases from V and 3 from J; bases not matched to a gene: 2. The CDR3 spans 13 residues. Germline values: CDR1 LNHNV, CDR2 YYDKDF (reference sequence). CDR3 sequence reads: CATGQGPNQPQHF. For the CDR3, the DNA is TGTGCCACGGGACAGGGGCCCAATCAGCCCCAGCATTTT.

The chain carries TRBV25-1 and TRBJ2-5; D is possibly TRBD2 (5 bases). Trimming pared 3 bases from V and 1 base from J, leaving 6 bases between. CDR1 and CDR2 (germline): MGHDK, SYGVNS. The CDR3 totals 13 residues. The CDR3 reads CASSEAGQETQYF. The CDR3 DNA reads TGTGCCAGCAGTGAGGCGGGCCAAGAGACCCAGTACTTC.

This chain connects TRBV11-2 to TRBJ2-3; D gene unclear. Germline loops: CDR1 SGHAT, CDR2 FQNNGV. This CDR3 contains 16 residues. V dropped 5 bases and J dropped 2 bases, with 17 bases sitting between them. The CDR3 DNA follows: TGTGCCAGCAGCCCCCTGGGGTCCGGGTACACAGATACGCAGTATTTT. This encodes CASSPLGSGYTDTQYF.

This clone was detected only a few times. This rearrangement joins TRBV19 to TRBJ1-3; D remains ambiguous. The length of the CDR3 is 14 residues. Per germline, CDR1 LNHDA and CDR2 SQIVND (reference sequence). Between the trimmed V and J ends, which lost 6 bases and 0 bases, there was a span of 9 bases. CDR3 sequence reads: CASSDGSSGNTIYF. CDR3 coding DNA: TGTGCCAGTAGCGACGGCAGCTCTGGAAACACCATATATTTT.

CDR3 nucleotides: TGTGCCAGTAGTATTAACCCCCCCAACACTGAAGCTTTCTTT. Protein: CASSINPPNTEAFF. The chain carries TRBV19 and TRBJ1-1; D not resolved. The CDR3 has 14 residues. V lost 3 bases and J 2 bases, leaving 10 bases between the germline ends. Germline CDR1 is LNHDA and CDR2 is SQIVND (reference sequence).

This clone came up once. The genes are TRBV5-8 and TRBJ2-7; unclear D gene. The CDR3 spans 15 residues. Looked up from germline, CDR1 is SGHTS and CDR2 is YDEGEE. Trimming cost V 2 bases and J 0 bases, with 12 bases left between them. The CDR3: CASSLRAAGSYEQYF. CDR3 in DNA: TGTGCCAGCAGCTTAAGGGCAGCTGGCTCCTACGAGCAGTACTTC. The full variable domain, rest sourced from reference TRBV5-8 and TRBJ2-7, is EAGVTQSPTHLIKTRGQQATLRCSPISGHTSVYWYQQALGLGLQFLLWYDEGEERNRGNFPPRFSGRQFPNYSSELNVNALELEDSALYLCASSLRAAGSYEQYFGPGTRLTVT.

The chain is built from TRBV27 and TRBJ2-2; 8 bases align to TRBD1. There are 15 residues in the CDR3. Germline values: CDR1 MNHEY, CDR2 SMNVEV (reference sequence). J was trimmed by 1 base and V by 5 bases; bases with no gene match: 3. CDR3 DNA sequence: TGTGCCAGCAGTCACGGACAGGGGAACACCGGGGAGCTGTTTTTT. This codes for CASSHGQGNTGELFF.

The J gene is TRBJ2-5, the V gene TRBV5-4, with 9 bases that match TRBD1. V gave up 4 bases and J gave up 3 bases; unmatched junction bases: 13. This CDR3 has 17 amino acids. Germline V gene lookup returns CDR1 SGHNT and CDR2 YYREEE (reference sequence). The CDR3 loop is CASSESFYRGPKETQYF. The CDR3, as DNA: TGTGCCAGCAGCGAAAGCTTCTACAGGGGGCCCAAAGAGACCCAGTACTTC.

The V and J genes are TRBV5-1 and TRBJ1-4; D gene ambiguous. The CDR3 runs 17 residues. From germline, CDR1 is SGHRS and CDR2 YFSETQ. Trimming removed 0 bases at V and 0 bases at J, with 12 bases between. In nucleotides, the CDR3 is TGCGCCAGCAGCTTGGTTTGGACGGAGGCAACTAATGAAAAACTGTTTTTT. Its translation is CASSLVWTEATNEKLFF.

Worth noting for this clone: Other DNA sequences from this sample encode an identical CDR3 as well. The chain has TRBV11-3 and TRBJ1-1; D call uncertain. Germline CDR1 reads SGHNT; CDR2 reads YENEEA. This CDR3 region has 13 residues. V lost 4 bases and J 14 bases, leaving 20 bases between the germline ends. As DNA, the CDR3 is TGTGCCAGCAGCTCTCCTAGGACGCCCGTTGCCTTCTTT. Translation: CASSSPRTPVAFF.

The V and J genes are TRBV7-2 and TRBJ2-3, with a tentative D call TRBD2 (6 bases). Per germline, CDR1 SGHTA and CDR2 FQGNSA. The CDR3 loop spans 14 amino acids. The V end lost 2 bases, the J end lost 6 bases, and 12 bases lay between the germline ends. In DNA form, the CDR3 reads TGTGCCAGCAGCTTACTCGCGGGAAGGGATACGCAGTATTTT. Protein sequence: CASSLLAGRDTQYF.